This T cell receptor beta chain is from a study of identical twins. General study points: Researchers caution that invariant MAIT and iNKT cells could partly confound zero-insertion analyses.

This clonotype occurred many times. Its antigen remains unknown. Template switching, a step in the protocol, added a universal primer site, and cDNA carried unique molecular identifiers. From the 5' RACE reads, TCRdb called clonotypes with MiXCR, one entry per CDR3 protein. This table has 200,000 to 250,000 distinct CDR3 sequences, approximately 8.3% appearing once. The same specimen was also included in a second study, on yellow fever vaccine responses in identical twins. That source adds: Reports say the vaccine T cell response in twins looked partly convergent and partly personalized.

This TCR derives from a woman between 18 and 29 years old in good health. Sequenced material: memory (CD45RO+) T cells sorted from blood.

The CDR3 protein is CASSLSPDRGAEAFF. CDR3 bases: TGTGCCAGCAGTTTATCCCCCGACAGGGGCGCTGAAGCTTTCTTT. The chain joins TRBV27 to TRBJ1-1; 8 nucleotides align to TRBD1. There are 15 residues in the CDR3. After removal of 0 bases from V and 6 bases from J, the junction contained 6 bases not matched to a gene. Germline V gives CDR1 MNHEY, CDR2 SMNVEV (reference sequence).